This TCR beta chain was captured in a study of regulatory T cells in long-lasting Graves disease. For the study at large: Graves' patients with a new diagnosis had received antithyroid drugs under 3 months.

This clonotype was picked up many times. The antigen is unknown. Time point specified: newly diagnosed GD, antithyroid drugs for less than 3 months. There was RNA extracted from PBMCs, and the TCR library was made from it. Into tubes containing EDTA, approximately 9 milliliters of peripheral blood were drawn. Broader study findings: TCR diversity was lower in persistent than newly diagnosed Graves' disease.

The CDR3 is 13 residues long. Germline CDR1 reads SNHLY; CDR2 reads FYNNEI. The V end was cut by 6 bases, the J end by 4 bases, with 11 bases between. Both iRepertoire HTBI primers and Arm-PCR of CDR3 regions were used to build the TCR beta libraries. TCRdb processed the multiplex PCR reads anew with MiXCR; each CDR3 protein has one entry. This repertoire shows 350,000 to 550,000 distinct CDR3 sequences, around 15% found once; its top ten account for more than 15%. These data also featured in a second study, about T cells in Graves' hyperthyroidism and ophthalmopathy. This second study notes: It was a median about seven months before onset that the model predicted ophthalmopathy.

Sequencing used peripheral blood mononuclear cells (PBMCs), obtained at new diagnosis, from a patient treated with antithyroid drugs. This sequence originates from a woman in her forties or fifties with Graves disease. The V gene is TRBV2, the J gene TRBJ2-3; D may be TRBD2 (5 bases). CDR3 nucleotide sequence: TGTGCCAGCAGCGAGGGTGTCCCAGATACGCAGTATTTT. Protein product: CASSEGVPDTQYF.